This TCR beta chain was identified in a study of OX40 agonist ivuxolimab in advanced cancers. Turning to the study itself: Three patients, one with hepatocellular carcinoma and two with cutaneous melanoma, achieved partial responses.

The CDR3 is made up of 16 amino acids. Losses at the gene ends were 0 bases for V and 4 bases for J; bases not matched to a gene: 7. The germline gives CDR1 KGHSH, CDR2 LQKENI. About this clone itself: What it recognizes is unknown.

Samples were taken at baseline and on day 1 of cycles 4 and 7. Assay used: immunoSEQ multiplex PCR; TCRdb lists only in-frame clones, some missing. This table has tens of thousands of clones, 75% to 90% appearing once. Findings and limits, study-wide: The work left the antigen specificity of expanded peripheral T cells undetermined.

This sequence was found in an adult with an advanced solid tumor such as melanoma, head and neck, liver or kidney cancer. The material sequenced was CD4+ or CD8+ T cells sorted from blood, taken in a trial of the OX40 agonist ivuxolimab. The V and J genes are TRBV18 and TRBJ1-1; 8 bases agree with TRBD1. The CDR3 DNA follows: TGTGCCAGCTCACCACCGCTCGGACAGGGCGGCACTGAAGCTTTCTTT. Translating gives CASSPPLGQGGTEAFF.